This TCR beta chain stems from a study of cytomegalovirus exposure and HLA in healthy donors. The trim removed 1 base at V and 3 bases at J, leaving 2 bases unmatched. Germline loops: CDR1 LGHNT, CDR2 FRNRAP. The length of the CDR3 is 15 residues. Amplification used 60 Vbeta primers and 13 Jbeta primers. Measured with immunoSEQ multiplex PCR; TCRdb has only the in-frame clones, and not every one. The sample yields more than 150,000 clones, around 80% seen once. The receptor's source is a man between 35 and 55 years old in good health and CMV-seronegative. Material for sequencing was PBMCs. The gene calls are TRBV12-5 and TRBJ2-2, with 7 bases matching TRBD2. In DNA, the CDR3 is TGTGCTAGTGGTTTGGCTGGGGGGGACACCGGGGAGCTGTTTTTT. Protein: CASGLAGGDTGELFF.